This is a list of T cell receptor beta chains from one sample in a study of cytomegalovirus exposure and HLA in healthy donors. Profiled with immunoSEQ multiplex PCR; TCRdb holds only in-frame clones, not every one. Of about 200,000 clones in the sample, 70% to 80% were seen once. Source material: PBMCs. The receptor source for this set is a girl aged 5 to 17 in good health and CMV-seropositive. Each CDR3 is given with its conserved first and last residue. Fields, in order: V gene, J gene, D gene, clone size, CDR3 protein, CDR3 DNA. The D gene is left open where the match is weak. Rows give clone size only sometimes, using once, few, many, or a class for an expanded clone.

V gene: TRBV6-5; J gene: TRBJ1-5; D gene: -; clone size: -; CDR3 protein: CASSSDTGNQPQHF; CDR3 DNA: TGTGCCAGCAGCTCGGACACAGGCAATCAGCCCCAGCATTTT
V gene: TRBV9; J gene: TRBJ2-3; D gene: -; clone size: -; CDR3 protein: CASSPPNGRGRTDTQYF; CDR3 DNA: TGTGCCAGCAGCCCCCCCAATGGGCGGGGACGCACAGATACGCAGTATTTT
V gene: TRBV4-2; J gene: TRBJ2-3; D gene: -; clone size: -; CDR3 protein: CASSPLTEGTDTQYF; CDR3 DNA: TGTGCCAGCAGCCCCCTCACGGAGGGCACAGATACGCAGTATTTT
V gene: TRBV7-2; J gene: TRBJ1-2; D gene: TRBD1; clone size: -; CDR3 protein: CASSATGGYGYTF; CDR3 DNA: TGTGCCAGCAGCGCGACAGGGGGCTATGGCTACACCTTC
V gene: TRBV7-9; J gene: TRBJ2-7; D gene: -; clone size: -; CDR3 protein: CASSFPGGAYEQYF; CDR3 DNA: TGTGCCAGCAGCTTCCCCGGGGGTGCCTACGAGCAGTACTTC
V gene: TRBV4-3; J gene: TRBJ1-3; D gene: TRBD1; clone size: -; CDR3 protein: CASSQGTGTENTIYF; CDR3 DNA: TGCGCCAGCAGCCAAGGGACCGGGACAGAAAACACCATATATTTT
V gene: TRBV7-9; J gene: TRBJ2-3; D gene: -; clone size: -; CDR3 protein: CASSGGTGTDTQYF; CDR3 DNA: TGTGCCAGCAGCGGAGGGACAGGCACAGATACGCAGTATTTT
V gene: TRBV11-3; J gene: TRBJ2-7; D gene: TRBD2; clone size: -; CDR3 protein: CASSHSGGGEQYF; CDR3 DNA: TGTGCCAGCAGCCATAGTGGGGGGGGCGAGCAGTACTTC
V gene: TRBV10-2; J gene: TRBJ1-2; D gene: TRBD1; clone size: -; CDR3 protein: CASTGTELYGYTF; CDR3 DNA: TGCGCCAGCACTGGGACAGAGCTCTATGGCTACACCTTC
V gene: TRBV28; J gene: TRBJ2-7; D gene: TRBD1; clone size: -; CDR3 protein: CASRPFQQGQGYYEQYF; CDR3 DNA: TGTGCCAGCAGGCCGTTCCAGCAGGGACAGGGTTACTACGAGCAGTACTTC
V gene: TRBV15; J gene: TRBJ1-5; D gene: TRBD1; clone size: -; CDR3 protein: CATSRVSTGGPYSNQPQHF; CDR3 DNA: TGTGCCACCAGCAGAGTAAGCACAGGGGGACCATATAGCAATCAGCCCCAGCATTTT
V gene: TRBV18; J gene: TRBJ2-6; D gene: -; clone size: few; CDR3 protein: CASSPPIRAGANVLTF; CDR3 DNA: TGTGCCAGCTCACCACCTATCCGTGCTGGGGCCAACGTCCTGACTTTC
V gene: TRBV5-6; J gene: TRBJ2-7; D gene: -; clone size: -; CDR3 protein: CASSHQQSSYEQYF; CDR3 DNA: TGTGCCAGCAGCCATCAACAGAGCTCCTACGAGCAGTACTTC
V gene: TRBV9; J gene: TRBJ2-2; D gene: TRBD1; clone size: -; CDR3 protein: CASSVFGQGSDGELFF; CDR3 DNA: TGTGCCAGCAGCGTATTTGGACAGGGGAGCGACGGGGAGCTGTTTTTT
V gene: TRBV7-9; J gene: TRBJ1-2; D gene: -; clone size: -; CDR3 protein: CASSSGGGGQYGYTF; CDR3 DNA: TGTGCCAGCAGCTCCGGAGGGGGGGGGCAATATGGCTACACCTTC
V gene: TRBV10-1; J gene: TRBJ1-2; D gene: -; clone size: once; CDR3 protein: CASSDSTYGYTF; CDR3 DNA: TGCGCCAGCAGTGATAGCACCTATGGCTACACCTTC
V gene: TRBV13; J gene: TRBJ2-7; D gene: TRBD1; clone size: -; CDR3 protein: CASSRTGGYYEQYF; CDR3 DNA: TGTGCCAGCTCCAGGACAGGAGGCTACTACGAGCAGTACTTC
V gene: TRBV4-3; J gene: TRBJ1-6; D gene: -; clone size: -; CDR3 protein: CASSQDPPRVGNSPLHF; CDR3 DNA: TGCGCCAGCAGCCAAGATCCGCCCAGGGTGGGGAATTCACCCCTCCACTTT
V gene: TRBV5-1; J gene: TRBJ2-3; D gene: -; clone size: -; CDR3 protein: CASSLVSGISTDTQYF; CDR3 DNA: TGCGCCAGCAGCTTGGTTTCGGGGATTTCCACAGATACGCAGTATTTT
V gene: TRBV7-2; J gene: TRBJ1-1; D gene: -; clone size: -; CDR3 protein: CASSFLIDFEAFF; CDR3 DNA: TGTGCCAGCAGTTTTCTGATAGATTTTGAAGCTTTCTTT
V gene: TRBV7-6; J gene: TRBJ1-2; D gene: -; clone size: -; CDR3 protein: CASSLAALGNYGYTF; CDR3 DNA: TGTGCCAGCAGCTTAGCGGCACTAGGGAACTATGGCTACACCTTC
V gene: TRBV5-1; J gene: TRBJ2-7; D gene: -; clone size: -; CDR3 protein: CASSLDQGSYEQYF; CDR3 DNA: TGCGCCAGCAGCTTGGACCAGGGGAGCTACGAGCAGTACTTC
V gene: TRBV2; J gene: TRBJ2-1; D gene: -; clone size: -; CDR3 protein: CASTQTSVEQFF; CDR3 DNA: TGTGCCAGCACTCAGACTAGTGTTGAGCAGTTCTTC
V gene: TRBV27; J gene: TRBJ2-5; D gene: TRBD2; clone size: -; CDR3 protein: CASSFSGFGSGGETQYF; CDR3 DNA: TGTGCCAGCAGTTTCTCAGGGTTCGGTAGCGGGGGGGAGACCCAGTACTTC
V gene: TRBV7-2; J gene: TRBJ1-3; D gene: -; clone size: -; CDR3 protein: CASSPRGGTGNTIYF; CDR3 DNA: TGTGCCAGCAGCCCTCGTGGGGGCACTGGAAACACCATATATTTT
V gene: TRBV6-6; J gene: TRBJ2-7; D gene: TRBD2; clone size: -; CDR3 protein: CASSYTLAGHEQYF; CDR3 DNA: TGTGCCAGCAGTTACACACTAGCGGGCCACGAGCAGTACTTC
V gene: TRBV27; J gene: TRBJ2-7; D gene: TRBD2; clone size: few; CDR3 protein: CASRTGSGGAFEQYF; CDR3 DNA: TGTGCCAGCCGAACAGGGAGCGGGGGGGCTTTCGAGCAGTACTTC
V gene: TRBV5-1; J gene: TRBJ2-3; D gene: -; clone size: -; CDR3 protein: CASSLMAGVTDTQYF; CDR3 DNA: TGCGCCAGCAGCTTGATGGCAGGGGTAACAGATACGCAGTATTTT
V gene: TRBV27; J gene: TRBJ1-2; D gene: -; clone size: -; CDR3 protein: CASSRGGLGYTF; CDR3 DNA: TGTGCCAGCTCTCGGGGGGGCCTTGGCTACACCTTC
V gene: TRBV5-8; J gene: TRBJ2-1; D gene: TRBD2; clone size: once; CDR3 protein: CASSLASTSGGAHEQFF; CDR3 DNA: TGTGCCAGCAGCTTGGCCTCGACTAGCGGGGGGGCGCATGAGCAGTTCTTC
V gene: TRBV19; J gene: TRBJ2-2; D gene: -; clone size: -; CDR3 protein: CASTLGQTHTGELFF; CDR3 DNA: TGTGCCAGTACCCTCGGACAGACTCACACCGGGGAGCTGTTTTTT
V gene: TRBV7-2; J gene: TRBJ2-1; D gene: -; clone size: -; CDR3 protein: CASSLSGEAWSSYNEQFF; CDR3 DNA: TGTGCCAGCAGCTTATCCGGGGAGGCCTGGAGCTCCTACAATGAGCAGTTCTTC
V gene: TRBV5-1; J gene: TRBJ2-3; D gene: TRBD1; clone size: -; CDR3 protein: CASSRTGGLADTQYF; CDR3 DNA: TGCGCCAGCAGCAGAACAGGGGGATTGGCAGATACGCAGTATTTT
V gene: TRBV6-5; J gene: TRBJ1-1; D gene: TRBD1; clone size: -; CDR3 protein: CASSSPGQMNTEAFF; CDR3 DNA: TGTGCCAGCAGTTCCCCGGGACAGATGAACACTGAAGCTTTCTTT
V gene: TRBV27; J gene: TRBJ2-6; D gene: TRBD1; clone size: -; CDR3 protein: CASSGTGGAGANVLTF; CDR3 DNA: TGTGCCAGCAGCGGGACAGGGGGTGCTGGGGCCAACGTCCTGACTTTC
V gene: TRBV30; J gene: TRBJ2-1; D gene: TRBD1; clone size: -; CDR3 protein: CAWSVPPLTGAYNEQFF; CDR3 DNA: TGTGCCTGGAGTGTCCCCCCTCTGACAGGGGCCTACAATGAGCAGTTCTTC
V gene: TRBV6-5; J gene: TRBJ1-2; D gene: TRBD1; clone size: once; CDR3 protein: CASSYIRPGGWDGYTF; CDR3 DNA: TGTGCCAGCAGTTACATACGTCCAGGGGGCTGGGATGGCTACACCTTC
V gene: TRBV5-8; J gene: TRBJ2-1; D gene: TRBD2; clone size: -; CDR3 protein: CASSFSRSGGWSSYNEQFF; CDR3 DNA: TGTGCCAGCAGCTTTAGTAGGAGCGGGGGCTGGAGCTCCTACAATGAGCAGTTCTTC
V gene: TRBV18; J gene: TRBJ1-1; D gene: -; clone size: -; CDR3 protein: CASSPPSQGLNTEAFF; CDR3 DNA: TGTGCCAGCTCACCACCCTCCCAGGGCTTGAACACTGAAGCTTTCTTT
V gene: TRBV4-1; J gene: TRBJ2-7; D gene: TRBD1; clone size: -; CDR3 protein: CASSQEGQGTYEQYF; CDR3 DNA: TGCGCCAGCAGCCAAGAGGGACAGGGGACCTACGAGCAGTACTTC
V gene: TRBV2; J gene: TRBJ2-3; D gene: -; clone size: few; CDR3 protein: CASTPFSSSDTQYF; CDR3 DNA: TGTGCCAGCACCCCCTTTTCCTCCTCAGATACGCAGTATTTT
V gene: TRBV10-3; J gene: TRBJ2-3; D gene: TRBD2; clone size: -; CDR3 protein: CATDSLAGDQDTQYF; CDR3 DNA: TGTGCCACTGACTCACTAGCGGGGGATCAAGATACGCAGTATTTT